This TCR beta chain originates from a study of blood T cell repertoires in COVID-19. Study overall: Whether acute or convalescent, the COVID-19 samples came from the United States, Italy and Spain. T cells, B-cell-depleted T cells, or PBMCs supplied cDNA or gDNA.

TCRdb's table, derived via immunoSEQ multiplex PCR, lists solely in-frame clones and lacks some. The sample lists about 180,000 clones, 70% to 90% occurring once. This clone was seen a single time. Germline V lookup: CDR1 LGHNA, CDR2 YNFKEQ. V gave up 1 base and J gave up 8 bases; unmatched junction bases: 13. This CDR3 has 16 amino acids. Sequenced input: peripheral blood. The genes are TRBV4-2 and TRBJ1-2; TRBD1 matches 7 bases. This sequence originates from a woman in her 30s with active or convalescent COVID-19. CDR3 protein: CASSQAGERGRDGYTF. The CDR3 coding sequence is TGTGCCAGCAGCCAAGCCGGGGAAAGGGGGCGGGACGGCTACACCTTC.